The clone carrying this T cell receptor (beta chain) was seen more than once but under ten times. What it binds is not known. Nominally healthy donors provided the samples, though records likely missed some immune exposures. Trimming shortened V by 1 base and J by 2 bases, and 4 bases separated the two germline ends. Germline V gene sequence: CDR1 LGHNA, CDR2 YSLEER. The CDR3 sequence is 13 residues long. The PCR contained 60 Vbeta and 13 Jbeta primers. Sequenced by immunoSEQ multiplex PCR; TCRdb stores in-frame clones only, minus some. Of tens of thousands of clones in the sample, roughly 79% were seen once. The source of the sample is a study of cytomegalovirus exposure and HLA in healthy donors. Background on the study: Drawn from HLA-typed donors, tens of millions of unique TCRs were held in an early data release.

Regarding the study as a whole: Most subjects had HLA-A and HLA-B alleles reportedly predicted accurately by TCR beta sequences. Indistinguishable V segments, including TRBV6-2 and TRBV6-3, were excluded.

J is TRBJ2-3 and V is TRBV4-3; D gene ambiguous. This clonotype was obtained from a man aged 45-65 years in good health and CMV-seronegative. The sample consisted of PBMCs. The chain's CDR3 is CASSQGHTDTQYF. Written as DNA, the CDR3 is TGCGCCAGCAGCCAAGGACACACAGATACGCAGTATTTT.